This TCR beta chain derives from a study of T cells after yellow fever vaccination. Looking at the study overall: The SMART-Seq v4 Ultra Low Input method served to prepare the low-cell-number fractions.

This clonotype turned up a few times. The antigen is undetermined. Whole-study results and caveats: Clonotypes shared by both compartments, CD4 and CD8, made up a small share. Peaking on day 5 versus 15, the secondary response was faster but weaker. Primary-vaccination clones mostly resurfaced post-booster (around 95% CD4, 85% to 90% CD8).

One entry per CDR3 protein results from TCRdb running MiXCR on the 5' RACE reads. This table has about 340,000 distinct CDR3 sequences, around 12% appearing once. Trimming pared 0 bases from V and 7 bases from J, leaving 13 bases between. The germline CDR1 and CDR2 sequences are SGDLS and YYNGEE. This CDR3 is 15 amino acids long. The TCR originated in a man aged 18 to 35 who received the YFV17D yellow fever vaccine. The sequencing here drew on CD4+ T cells sorted from PBMCs, taken 15 days after the yellow fever booster vaccination. The chain recombines TRBV9 with TRBJ1-4, with D possibly being TRBD1 (6 bases). The CDR3: CASSVGQRQAEKLFF. Written as DNA, the CDR3 is TGTGCCAGCAGCGTAGGCCAGCGACAGGCTGAAAAACTGTTTTTT. Full variable domain (remainder filled in from reference TRBV9 and TRBJ1-4): DSGVTQTPKHLITATGQRVTLRCSPRSGDLSVYWYQQSLDQGLQFLIQYYNGEERAKGNILERFSAQQFPDLHSELNLSSLELGDSALYFCASSVGQRQAEKLFFGSGTQLSVL.